The subject of this entry is one T cell receptor beta chain. Sequencing used immunoSEQ multiplex PCR; TCRdb keeps in-frame clones, though not all of them. The profile shows roughly 140,000 clones, approximately 90% of them singletons. This sample is part of a study of T cell responses to AZD1222 COVID-19 vaccine. CDR1 and CDR2 (germline): ENHRY, SYGVKD. V was shortened by 6 bases and J by 5 bases, with 16 bases between the two germline ends. The length of the CDR3 is 14 residues. V and J are TRBV10-3 and TRBJ1-1; D possibly corresponds to TRBD1 (6 bases). Sequencing used peripheral blood, obtained 28 days after the second AZD1222 dose. The receptor comes from an adult who received the AZD1222 COVID-19 vaccine. CDR3 sequence: CAISSRGMETEAFF. The DNA of the CDR3 is TGTGCCATCAGCAGCAGGGGAATGGAGACTGAAGCTTTCTTT.